What follows are 3 T cell receptor beta chains derived from one specimen sequenced in a study of OX40 agonist ivuxolimab in advanced cancers. Sequencing used immunoSEQ multiplex PCR; TCRdb keeps in-frame clones, though not all of them. The sample has over 65,000 clones; 65% to 90% are singletons. The sample was CD4+ or CD8+ T cells sorted from blood, taken in a trial of the OX40 agonist ivuxolimab. These receptors were obtained from an adult with an advanced solid tumor such as melanoma, head and neck, liver or kidney cancer.

The chain employs TRBV19 and TRBJ1-6, with 8 bases identical to TRBD1. The germline V gene has CDR1 LNHDA and CDR2 SQIVND (reference sequence). The CDR3 is made up of 16 amino acids. J lost 5 bases, V lost 4 bases, and 7 bases had no gene match. CDR3 region: CASSTLTGVDNSPLHF. CDR3 nucleotides: TGTGCCAGTAGTACCCTGACAGGGGTGGATAATTCACCCCTCCACTTT. Variable domain in full (rest from reference TRBV19 and TRBJ1-6): DGGITQSPKYLFRKEGQNVTLSCEQNLNHDAMYWYRQDPGQGLRLIYYSQIVNDFQKGDIAEGYSVSREKKESFPLTVTSAQKNPTAFYLCASSTLTGVDNSPLHFGNGTRLTVT.

Here the CDR3 reads CASSQGSRQPQHF. For the CDR3, the DNA is TGTGCCAGTAGTCAAGGGTCTCGGCAGCCCCAGCATTTT. The chain employs TRBV19 and TRBJ1-5; no reliable D call. V lost 5 bases and J 7 bases, leaving 12 bases between the germline ends. The CDR3 spans 13 residues. Germline V lookup: CDR1 LNHDA, CDR2 SQIVND (reference sequence).

The chain combines TRBV5-1 with TRBJ2-7; no reliable D call. This CDR3 is built from 14 residues. Deletions cut 0 bases from V and 2 bases from J, with 9 bases between. CDR1 is SGHRS and CDR2 is YFSETQ in the germline V gene. The CDR3 loop reads CASSLELQTYEQYF. CDR3 nucleotides: TGCGCCAGCAGCTTGGAGTTGCAGACCTACGAGCAGTACTTC.